Following are 19 T cell receptor beta chains from one sample sequenced in a study of beta chain features in type 1 diabetes. Study-wide results and caveats: Shorter TCRB CDR3s, moderately but significantly so, were found in Type 1 diabetes patients in all four CD4+ subsets.

The whole isolated RNA underwent reverse transcription, so sequencing captured expressed TCRB transcripts. Data came from immunoSEQ multiplex PCR; TCRdb stores just in-frame clones and leaves some out. The sample has 550,000 to 850,000 clones; roughly 13% are singletons. Antigens of these TCRs are unknown. Sequenced material: naive CD4+ T cells from blood. The receptors come from a man aged 18 to 35 with type 1 diabetes.

This clone showed up just a few times. The rearrangement uses TRBV5-1 and TRBJ2-2; D not certain. The germline V gene has CDR1 SGHRS and CDR2 YFSETQ. The CDR3 loop spans 15 amino acids. The V end was cut by 5 bases, the J end by 1 base, with 12 bases between. CDR3 sequence (DNA): TGCGCCAGCAGTCGGAATTCGGGGAACACCGGGGAGCTGTTTTTT. It translates to CASSRNSGNTGELFF. Full variable domain (remainder filled in from reference TRBV5-1 and TRBJ2-2): KAGVTQTPRYLIKTRGQQVTLSCSPISGHRSVSWYQQTPGQGLQFLFEYFSETQRNKGNFPGRFSGRQFSNSRSEMNVSTLELGDSALYLCASSRNSGNTGELFFGEGSRLTVL.

A few counts support this clone. The genes are TRBV7-6 and TRBJ2-1; either TRBD1 or TRBD2 may fit D (5 bases each). V lost 2 bases to trimming and J lost 7 bases, with 15 bases between them. The germline V gene has CDR1 SGHVS and CDR2 FNYEAQ. This CDR3 is 15 amino acids long. In DNA form, the CDR3 reads TGTGCCAGCAGCTTATTTGAGGGGCCGAGGAATGAGCAGTTCTTC. Amino acid sequence: CASSLFEGPRNEQFF.

This clone was counted a few times. The chain uses TRBV6-5 and TRBJ1-6; D is undetermined. Germline lookup yields CDR1 MNHEY and CDR2 SVGAGI. CDR3 length: 14 amino acids. Trimming left V 5 bases short and J 8 bases short, with 13 bases between. The CDR3 nucleotides are TGTGCCAGCAGTAGGGAAAGATCGGATTCACCCCTCCACTTT. Protein: CASSRERSDSPLHF.

The sample holds a few counts of this clone. J is TRBJ2-1 and V is TRBV18, with 10 bases matching TRBD2. With V trimmed by 2 bases and J by 8 bases, 3 bases remained unmatched. Per the germline V gene, CDR1 is KGHSH and CDR2 is LQKENI. CDR3 length equals 14 residues. Here the CDR3 reads CASSPSGGADEQFF. The CDR3, as DNA: TGTGCCAGCTCACCAAGCGGGGGGGCCGATGAGCAGTTCTTC.

The rearrangement uses TRBV10-3 and TRBJ1-1, with D perhaps TRBD1 (6 bases). The CDR3 totals 12 residues. V was trimmed by 2 bases and J by 10 bases, leaving 11 bases between them. The V gene's germline CDR1 is ENHRY and CDR2 SYGVKD. Here the CDR3 reads CAISEQGSRAFF. The CDR3, as DNA: TGTGCCATCAGTGAGCAGGGGTCAAGAGCTTTCTTT.

This chain uses TRBV5-4 with TRBJ2-5, with D unclear. The length of the CDR3 is 14 residues. Trimming removed 4 bases from V and 3 bases from J, with 13 bases in between. Germline lookup yields CDR1 SGHNT and CDR2 YYREEE (reference sequence). Written as DNA, the CDR3 is TGTGCCAGCAGCGGGATGGCAGGTGAAGAGACCCAGTACTTC. Its translation: CASSGMAGEETQYF.

CDR3 residues: CASSPQGIGQPQHF. The CDR3 DNA sequence: TGTGCCAGCAGCCCCCAGGGGATTGGGCAGCCCCAGCATTTT. The chain is built from TRBV7-9 and TRBJ1-5; TRBD1 might be the D (6 bases). Trimming pared 5 bases from V and 7 bases from J, leaving 15 bases between. There are 14 residues in the CDR3. Per the germline V gene, CDR1 is SEHNR and CDR2 is FQNEAQ (reference sequence).

The chain recombines TRBV20-1 with TRBJ1-3; D is ambiguous. The CDR3 loop spans 11 amino acids. From germline, CDR1 is DFQATT and CDR2 SNEGSKA (reference sequence). Trimming cost V 3 bases and J 13 bases, with 13 bases left between them. The CDR3 reads CSASIAARIYF. The DNA of the CDR3 is TGCAGTGCTAGCATCGCAGCCCGTATATATTTT.

This clone was detected only a few times. The chain joins TRBV7-9 to TRBJ1-4; D is possibly TRBD1 (5 bases). The CDR3 covers 14 residues. Trimming pared 1 base from V and 6 bases from J, leaving 9 bases between. The germline gives CDR1 SEHNR, CDR2 FQNEAQ (reference sequence). The CDR3 protein is CASSLGGAHEKLFF. CDR3 in DNA: TGTGCCAGCAGCTTAGGTGGGGCTCATGAAAAACTGTTTTTT.

This clone came up a few times. J is TRBJ1-2 and V is TRBV30; D remains unclear. Germline V gene lookup returns CDR1 GTSNPN and CDR2 SVGIG (reference sequence). The V gene lost 2 bases and the J gene lost 8 bases, with 9 bases spanning the gap. The CDR3 covers 11 residues. The CDR3 here is CAWSRANGYTF. CDR3 nucleotide sequence: TGTGCCTGGAGTAGGGCGAACGGCTACACCTTC.

This clone was seen a handful of times. The chain combines TRBV27 with TRBJ2-1; TRBD2 agrees at 10 bases. V lost 4 bases to trimming and J lost 1 base; unmatched junction nucleotides: 4. Germline CDR1 and CDR2: MNHEY and SMNVEV (reference sequence). This CDR3 region has 16 residues. The CDR3 is CASSSQRGGSYNEQFF. The CDR3 nucleotides are TGTGCCAGCAGTTCCCAGCGGGGGGGATCCTACAATGAGCAGTTCTTC.

The genes are TRBV6-1 and TRBJ2-5; D remains ambiguous. This CDR3 is 15 amino acids long. Per the germline V gene, CDR1 is MNHNS and CDR2 is SASEGT. Trimming removed 3 bases at V and 4 bases at J, with 15 bases between. CDR3 coding DNA: TGTGCCAGCAGTGAGGCCAACAACGTAAGAGAGACCCAGTACTTC. Protein product: CASSEANNVRETQYF.

This clone has a handful of counts. The gene calls are TRBV5-1 and TRBJ2-5, with 7 bases aligning to TRBD1. The length of the CDR3 is 15 residues. Germline V gene sequence: CDR1 SGHRS, CDR2 YFSETQ. Germline trimming cut 0 bases from V and 1 base from J; bases unmatched to any gene: 3. The CDR3 loop reads CASSLDRTGQETQYF. The CDR3 DNA reads TGCGCCAGCAGCTTGGATAGGACAGGCCAAGAGACCCAGTACTTC. The variable domain in full, with the rest retrieved from reference TRBV5-1 and TRBJ2-5, is KAGVTQTPRYLIKTRGQQVTLSCSPISGHRSVSWYQQTPGQGLQFLFEYFSETQRNKGNFPGRFSGRQFSNSRSEMNVSTLELGDSALYLCASSLDRTGQETQYFGPGTRLLVL.

This clone was recorded a few times. The chain joins TRBV2 to TRBJ2-7; D gene uncertain. In germline, CDR1 is SNHLY, CDR2 FYNNEI. V was cut by 7 bases and J by 0 bases, with 7 bases left in between. There are 12 residues in the CDR3. The CDR3 is CASKGNSYEQYF. The CDR3 coding sequence is TGTGCCAGCAAGGGAAACTCCTACGAGCAGTACTTC.

This clone was picked up a small number of times. This chain joins TRBV12-5 and TRBJ2-1, with TRBD1 identical over 9 bases. Looked up from germline, CDR1 is LGHNT and CDR2 is FRNRAP. This CDR3 contains 15 residues. Trimming at V came to 7 bases and at J to 9 bases, leaving 13 bases not matched to a gene. The CDR3 is CASVTQGASSGEQFF. The CDR3 DNA sequence: TGTGCTAGTGTTACACAGGGGGCCTCGAGCGGTGAGCAGTTCTTC.

This clone was detected a few times. This sequence joins TRBV29-1 and TRBJ1-1; D is unresolved. This CDR3 is built from 16 residues. Deletions cut 4 bases from V and 1 base from J, with 19 bases between. Germline CDR1 SQVTM, CDR2 ANQGSEA. CDR3 in DNA: TGCAGCGTTGGATTTGAGACCCTCTACACGAACACTGAAGCTTTCTTT. It is translated as CSVGFETLYTNTEAFF.

The chain uses TRBV9 and TRBJ1-2; a possible D gene is TRBD1 (6 bases). Germline V CDR1 and CDR2: SGDLS, YYNGEE. Trimming removed 4 bases from V and 1 base from J, with 20 bases in between. The CDR3 is 17 amino acids. Here the CDR3 reads CASSPSSGTLDNYGYTF. As DNA, the CDR3 is TGTGCCAGCAGCCCCTCCTCCGGGACACTTGATAACTATGGCTACACCTTC.

There are a few counts of this clone. The chain links TRBV7-2 to TRBJ2-5; D is ambiguous. Germline loops: CDR1 SGHTA, CDR2 FQGNSA. The CDR3 contains 12 residues. V gave up 5 bases and J gave up 1 base, with 5 bases separating them. The CDR3 region has the DNA TGTGCCAGCAGCCGATTCCAAGAGACCCAGTACTTC. It is translated as CASSRFQETQYF.

The chain carries TRBV29-1 and TRBJ2-1, with D perhaps assigned TRBD1 or TRBD2 (5 bases each). The germline V and J ends were trimmed by 5 bases and 9 bases, with 20 bases remaining between them. Germline CDR1 and CDR2: SQVTM and ANQGSEA. This CDR3 has 14 amino acids. The CDR3 DNA sequence: TGCAGCGTTACCACGTCTGTTGGGGGTGGTGAGCAGTTCTTC. It translates to CSVTTSVGGGEQFF.